This T cell receptor beta chain is drawn from a study of T cells in Graves' hyperthyroidism and ophthalmopathy. This CDR3 spans 14 amino acids. CDR1 and CDR2 from the germline V gene are DFQATT and SNEGSKA (reference sequence). Details on this clonotype: No antigen is known for it. Since a much larger clone is just one base distant, this may be a read error.

Study observations and caveats: The model foresaw ophthalmopathy a median roughly 6 months prior to onset.

What was amplified from RNA transcripts were TCR beta CDR3 regions. The HTBI primer set drove a first-round RT-PCR of the TCR CDR3. In TCRdb, the multiplex PCR reads were re-called with MiXCR into one record per CDR3 protein. The sample includes about 700,000 distinct CDR3 sequences, around 15% seen only once; the top ten take about 10%. This chain joins TRBV20-1 and TRBJ2-2; 7 nucleotides align to TRBD2. This sequence originates from a woman aged 18-29 years with Graves' hyperthyroidism. The sample was blood. CDR3 nucleotide sequence: TGCAGTGCTAGAGGTAGCGGGTACACCGGGGAGCTGCTTTTT. Translated, it gives CSARGSGYTGELLF.